Following are 32 T cell receptor beta chains from one sample sequenced in a study of blood T cell repertoires in COVID-19. Using immunoSEQ multiplex PCR, the repertoire was profiled, and TCRdb retains in-frame clones only, with some absent. The table lists tens of thousands of clones, roughly 91% of them singletons. The material sequenced was peripheral blood. The receptors originated from a woman aged 45-59 years in a cohort sampled during active COVID-19.

The chain recombines TRBV19 with TRBJ2-1, with 9 positions matching TRBD2. The germline V gene encodes CDR1 LNHDA and CDR2 SQIVND (reference sequence). The CDR3 loop spans 16 amino acids. V was clipped by 3 bases and J by 1 base; unmatched bases: 4. CDR3 DNA: TGTGCCAGTAGTATTGGAGCGGGAGGATCCTACAATGAGCAGTTCTTC. Amino acids: CASSIGAGGSYNEQFF.

The genes are TRBV7-9 and TRBJ2-7, with 8 bases matching TRBD1. The CDR3 is 16 residues long. Unmatched junction bases numbered 10, after V lost 1 base and J lost 5 bases. CDR1 is SEHNR, CDR2 FQNEAQ, per germline (reference sequence). CDR3 sequence: CASSLGWTGKVDEQYF. The CDR3 DNA sequence: TGTGCCAGCAGCTTAGGATGGACAGGGAAGGTGGACGAGCAGTACTTC.

This chain connects TRBV6-5 to TRBJ1-5, with D possibly TRBD1 on 5 matching bases. The CDR3 has 15 amino acids. In germline, CDR1 is MNHEY, CDR2 SVGAGI. V lost 0 bases to trimming and J lost 9 bases, with 15 bases between them. CDR3 sequence: CASSYSARAGMPQHF. The CDR3 coding sequence is TGTGCCAGCAGTTACTCGGCCAGGGCGGGGATGCCCCAGCATTTT.

The genes are TRBV28 and TRBJ1-4, with D uncertain. Per the germline V gene, CDR1 is MDHEN and CDR2 is SYDVKM. The V and J ends lost 7 bases and 8 bases respectively, with 11 bases between them. The CDR3 has 12 amino acids. In DNA, the CDR3 is TGTGCCAGCAACCAGGAGCGGGAAAAACTGTTTTTT. It codes for CASNQEREKLFF.

The CDR3 bases are TGTGCCAGCAGTTTAGGGAGGAATGAGCAGTTCTTC. It yields the protein CASSLGRNEQFF. V and J are TRBV28 and TRBJ2-1, with a possible D match to TRBD2 (6 bases). Germline CDR1 reads MDHEN; CDR2 reads SYDVKM. There are 12 residues in the CDR3. V lost 2 bases and J lost 7, with 6 bases in between.

This clone was recorded once. V gene TRBV7-2 combines with J gene TRBJ2-6; 9 nucleotides match TRBD1. Germline V lookup: CDR1 SGHTA, CDR2 FQGNSA. V trimming: 5 bases; J trimming: 4 bases; junction bases outside the gene matches: 6. This CDR3 has 16 amino acids. The CDR3 DNA reads TGTGCCAGCAGCCCGAGGACAGGGGTCGGGGCCAACGTCCTGACTTTC. It yields the protein CASSPRTGVGANVLTF.

The chain recombines TRBV4-1 with TRBJ2-3; perhaps TRBD1 as D (5 bases). CDR1 and CDR2 from the germline V gene are MGHRA and YSYEKL. Trimming removed 4 bases at V and 2 bases at J, with 22 bases between. This CDR3 has 18 amino acids. CDR3 nucleotide sequence: TGCGCCAGCAGCCCCGATCCGCAGGGTCGCGGCCCCACAGATACGCAGTATTTT. This encodes CASSPDPQGRGPTDTQYF.

V is TRBV3-1 (or the pseudogene TRBV3-2) and J is TRBJ2-1; TRBD2 agrees at 10 bases. The CDR3 has 13 residues. Germline V gene data show CDR1 as LGHDT and CDR2 as YNNKEL (reference sequence). V was clipped by 1 base and J by 15 bases; unmatched bases: 6. The CDR3 sequence: CASSQVGAGGRFF. The CDR3 nucleotides read TGTGCCAGCAGCCAAGTGGGAGCGGGGGGGCGGTTCTTC.

The chain combines TRBV12-2 with TRBJ1-2; TRBD1, the D gene given by the table, was not confirmed from the DNA. TRBV12-2 is termed a pseudogene. CDR3 length: 19 amino acids. Here the CDR3 reads CASRLDPPGQGVFGYGYTF. The CDR3 region has the DNA TGTGCAAGTCGCTTAGACCCCCCGGGACAGGGAGTTTTCGGATATGGCTACACCTTC.

As to this clone: The identical CDR3 is also encoded by other nucleotide sequences in the sample. The chain is built from TRBV6-6 and TRBJ2-5; the D gene is possibly TRBD1 (6 bases). This CDR3 comprises 13 residues. Germline V gene lookup returns CDR1 MNHNY and CDR2 SVGAGI (reference sequence). The V and J ends lost 5 bases and 2 bases respectively, with 9 bases between them. As DNA, the CDR3 is TGTGCCAGCAGTCCTGGACAGCAAGAGACCCAGTACTTC. Translated, it gives CASSPGQQETQYF.

The V gene is TRBV4-2, the J gene TRBJ2-5, with TRBD2 matching over 12 bases. The germline V gene encodes CDR1 LGHNA and CDR2 YNFKEQ. The CDR3 has 17 amino acids. V trimming: 4 bases; J trimming: 5 bases; junction bases outside the gene matches: 11. The CDR3 loop reads CASSRSKGTSGRETQYF. CDR3 in DNA: TGTGCCAGCAGCCGATCAAAGGGGACTAGCGGGCGGGAGACCCAGTACTTC.

This chain uses TRBV28 with TRBJ2-1; D is unclear. Germline V gene sequence: CDR1 MDHEN, CDR2 SYDVKM. The CDR3 contains 13 residues. The V gene lost 2 bases and the J gene lost 7 bases, with 9 bases spanning the gap. The CDR3 here is CASSLQAPNEQFF. The CDR3 region has the DNA TGTGCCAGCAGTTTACAAGCTCCGAATGAGCAGTTCTTC.

This clone was seen just once. The V and J genes are TRBV2 and TRBJ1-4; D not resolved. V dropped 7 bases and J dropped 0 bases, with 9 bases sitting between them. The CDR3 consists of 14 residues. Germline V gene data show CDR1 as SNHLY and CDR2 as FYNNEI. This CDR3 is CASTYVTTNEKLFF. CDR3 DNA sequence: TGTGCCAGCACCTATGTAACAACTAATGAAAAACTGTTTTTT.

The chain joins TRBV29-1 to TRBJ1-5, with D uncertain. This CDR3 comprises 12 residues. V gave up 4 bases and J gave up 6 bases, with 10 bases separating them. Germline V gene sequence: CDR1 SQVTM, CDR2 ANQGSEA. The CDR3 region has the DNA TGCAGCGTTGGAAGGCGGGGTCAGCCCCAGCATTTT. Translated: CSVGRRGQPQHF. The full variable domain, its missing parts supplied by reference TRBV29-1 and TRBJ1-5, is SAVISQKPSRDICQRGTSLTIQCQVDSQVTMMFWYRQQPGQSLTLIATANQGSEATYESGFVIDKFPISRPNLTFSTLTVSNMSPEDSSIYLCSVGRRGQPQHFGDGTRLSIL.

This chain uses TRBV7-9 with TRBJ1-1, with 8 bases lining up with TRBD1. The V and J ends lost 7 bases and 7 bases, in that order; junction bases with no gene match: 5. The CDR3 covers 12 residues. Germline V gene sequence: CDR1 SEHNR, CDR2 FQNEAQ (reference sequence). For the CDR3, the DNA is TGTGCCAGCAAACCCGGACAGGGTGAAGCTTTCTTT. It translates to CASKPGQGEAFF.

The chain combines TRBV5-1 with TRBJ2-1, with D tentatively TRBD1 (5 bases). V gave up 3 bases and J gave up 0 bases, with 16 bases separating them. CDR1 SGHRS and CDR2 YFSETQ come from the germline V gene. This CDR3 has 17 residues. The CDR3 DNA follows: TGCGCCAGCAGCTCAGTGACAGTTTCCAACTCCTACAATGAGCAGTTCTTC. Its translation: CASSSVTVSNSYNEQFF.

The chain couples TRBV29-1 to TRBJ2-7; no clear D. Trimming pared 4 bases from V and 2 bases from J, leaving 6 bases between. Germline loops: CDR1 SQVTM, CDR2 ANQGSEA. The CDR3 sequence is 11 residues long. This CDR3 reads CSVVTPYEQYF. DNA of the CDR3: TGCAGCGTTGTGACACCCTACGAGCAGTACTTC.

V usage is TRBV5-1 and J usage is TRBJ2-3, with D uncertain. The CDR3 extends over 14 amino acids. Trimming removed 0 bases from V and 2 bases from J, with 7 bases in between. CDR1 and CDR2 (germline): SGHRS, YFSETQ. CDR3 loop: CASSLAIFTDTQYF. In DNA, the CDR3 is TGCGCCAGCAGCTTGGCAATTTTCACAGATACGCAGTATTTT.

About this clone itself: Additional DNA sequences in this sample encode the identical CDR3. The rearrangement uses TRBV9 and TRBJ1-1, with D possibly matching TRBD1 (5 bases). Germline CDR1 reads SGDLS; CDR2 reads YYNGEE. CDR3 length: 13 residues. V lost 0 bases, J lost 3 bases, and 6 bases lay in between. In DNA form, the CDR3 reads TGTGCCAGCAGCGTAGCGGGGGACACTGAAGCTTTCTTT. Its translation: CASSVAGDTEAFF.

J is TRBJ1-2 and V is TRBV7-9; D perhaps matches TRBD1 (5 bases). The ends were cut back, 5 bases at V and 5 bases at J, with 15 bases in the middle. The CDR3 extends over 14 amino acids. The germline gives CDR1 SEHNR, CDR2 FQNEAQ (reference sequence). CDR3 loop: CASSRVGASYGYTF. The CDR3 DNA reads as TGTGCCAGCAGCCGAGTTGGGGCATCATATGGCTACACCTTC.

The chain employs TRBV7-9 and TRBJ2-7, with 11 bases matching TRBD1. Losses at the gene ends were 6 bases for V and 0 bases for J; bases not matched to a gene: 10. Germline CDR1 SEHNR, CDR2 FQNEAQ (reference sequence). The CDR3 has 17 amino acids. The CDR3 sequence: CASRELAGTGGSYEQYF. As DNA, the CDR3 is TGTGCCAGCAGGGAACTTGCCGGGACAGGGGGCTCCTACGAGCAGTACTTC.

This clone was detected only a few times. This chain joins TRBV7-9 and TRBJ1-5, with D perhaps TRBD1 (5 bases). The germline V gene has CDR1 SEHNR and CDR2 FQNEAQ (reference sequence). The CDR3 runs 14 residues. Trimming took 4 bases from V and 4 from J, leaving 11 bases between them. The CDR3 DNA is TGTGCCAGCAGCTCCAGCGGGGGAAATCAGCCCCAGCATTTT. It codes for CASSSSGGNQPQHF.

In DNA, the CDR3 is TGTGCCAGCATCTCTGACAGGACGACCAATTCACCCCTCCACTTT. It translates to CASISDRTTNSPLHF. V is TRBV11-2 and J is TRBJ1-6, with a tentative D call TRBD1 (6 bases). CDR1 and CDR2 from the germline V gene are SGHAT and FQNNGV. This CDR3 contains 15 residues. Trimming left V 7 bases short and J 7 bases short, with 17 bases between.

The V and J genes are TRBV4-1 and TRBJ1-4; a weak D match, TRBD1 (6 bases). Germline-derived CDR1 and CDR2 are MGHRA and YSYEKL. Trimming stripped 1 base from V and 0 bases from J, with 9 bases between. CDR3 length: 16 residues. Here the CDR3 DNA reads TGCGCCAGCAGCCAAGGAGGGGGAGCAACTAATGAAAAACTGTTTTTT. This gives the protein CASSQGGGATNEKLFF.

The chain couples TRBV7-9 to TRBJ1-2; a possible D gene is TRBD1 (6 bases). The CDR3 is 17 amino acids. Trimming stripped 1 base from V and 2 bases from J, with 17 bases between. CDR1 is SEHNR, CDR2 FQNEAQ, per germline (reference sequence). CDR3 sequence (DNA): TGTGCCAGCAGCTTAGGAGGGGGTCCCAAGGGGAACTATGGCTACACCTTC. Its protein is CASSLGGGPKGNYGYTF.

The table lists this clone with a count of one. The chain uses TRBV6-2 or TRBV6-3 and TRBJ2-3; 12 bases match TRBD1. In germline, CDR1 is MNHEY, CDR2 SVGEGT. The J segment lost 4 bases and the V segment lost 5 bases, leaving 7 bases of the junction unmatched. The CDR3 has 16 residues. The CDR3 DNA reads TGTGCCAGCAGTGGCCTGGGACAGGGGGCGTCAGATACGCAGTATTTT. It encodes CASSGLGQGASDTQYF.

The chain has TRBV30 and TRBJ2-5, with D maybe TRBD2 (5 bases). This CDR3 is built from 16 residues. Trimming took off 0 bases at V and 3 bases at J, with 17 bases between the two ends. Looked up from germline, CDR1 is GTSNPN and CDR2 is SVGIG (reference sequence). DNA of the CDR3: TGTGCCTGGAGTGTAGGTCAGCCCGGGATTAAAGAGACCCAGTACTTC. Its protein is CAWSVGQPGIKETQYF. The variable domain in full, with the rest retrieved from reference TRBV30 and TRBJ2-5, is SQTIHQWPATLVQPVGSPLSLECTVEGTSNPNLYWYRQAAGRGLQLLFYSVGIGQISSEVPQNLSASRPQDRQFILSSKKLLLSDSGFYLCAWSVGQPGIKETQYFGPGTRLLVL.

CDR3 sequence: CAISGQGAHEQYF. As DNA, the CDR3 is TGTGCCATCAGCGGACAGGGGGCCCACGAGCAGTACTTC. The chain combines TRBV10-3 with TRBJ2-7; 11 nucleotides agree with TRBD1. This CDR3 spans 13 amino acids. Trimming cost V 6 bases and J 5 bases; bases outside gene matches: 3. The germline V gene encodes CDR1 ENHRY and CDR2 SYGVKD.

The J gene is TRBJ1-1, the V gene TRBV5-1; no clear D gene. Germline values: CDR1 SGHRS, CDR2 YFSETQ. Deletions cut 1 base from V and 1 base from J, with 8 bases between. This CDR3 is 14 amino acids long. CDR3 coding DNA: TGCGCCAGCAGCTTGCGGGTGGCGAACACTGAAGCTTTCTTT. It yields the protein CASSLRVANTEAFF.

CDR3 sequence (DNA): TGTGCCAGCAGTGCCGACAGGGGCGGAGAGCAGTACTTC. It codes for CASSADRGGEQYF. The chain couples TRBV25-1 to TRBJ2-7; 8 nucleotides agree with TRBD1. V dropped 4 bases and J dropped 7; count of bases not matched to a gene: 6. The V gene's germline CDR1 is MGHDK and CDR2 SYGVNS. The CDR3 contains 13 residues.

V is TRBV5-6 and J is TRBJ2-3; maybe TRBD2 (6 bases). Germline lookup yields CDR1 SGHDT and CDR2 YYEEEE. V was shortened by 0 bases and J by 4 bases, with 24 bases between the two germline ends. The CDR3 length is 19 residues. The CDR3 DNA follows: TGTGCCAGCAGCTTGGACGGCGGAGGGGTATGGGGGGTCGCAGATACGCAGTATTTT. Its translation is CASSLDGGGVWGVADTQYF. Supplemented by reference TRBV5-6 and TRBJ2-3, the full variable domain reads DAGVTQSPTHLIKTRGQQVTLRCSPKSGHDTVSWYQQALGQGPQFIFQYYEEEERQRGNFPDRFSGHQFPNYSSELNVNALLLGDSALYLCASSLDGGGVWGVADTQYFGPGTRLTVL.

The genes are TRBV5-1 and TRBJ2-5, with TRBD1 matching 7 bases. The germline gives CDR1 SGHRS, CDR2 YFSETQ. J gave up 3 bases and V 0 bases, and 2 bases lay outside the gene matches. This CDR3 is 14 amino acids long. DNA for the CDR3: TGCGCCAGCAGCTTGGCCGGACAGGAAGAGACCCAGTACTTC. As protein: CASSLAGQEETQYF.